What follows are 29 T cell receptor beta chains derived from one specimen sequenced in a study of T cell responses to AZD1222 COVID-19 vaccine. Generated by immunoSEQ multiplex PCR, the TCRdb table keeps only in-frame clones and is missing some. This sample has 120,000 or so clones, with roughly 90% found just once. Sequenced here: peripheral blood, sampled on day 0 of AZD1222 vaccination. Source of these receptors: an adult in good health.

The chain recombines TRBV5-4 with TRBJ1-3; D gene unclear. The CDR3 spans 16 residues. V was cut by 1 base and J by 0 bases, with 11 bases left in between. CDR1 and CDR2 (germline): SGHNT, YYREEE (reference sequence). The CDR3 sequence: CASSLSGGLSGNTIYF. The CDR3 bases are TGTGCCAGCAGCTTGTCGGGAGGCCTCTCTGGAAACACCATATATTTT.

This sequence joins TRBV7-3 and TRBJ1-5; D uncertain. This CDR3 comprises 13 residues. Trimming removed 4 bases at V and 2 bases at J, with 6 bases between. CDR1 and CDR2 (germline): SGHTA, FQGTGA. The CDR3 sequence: CASSSGRNQPQHF. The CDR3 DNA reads TGTGCCAGCAGCTCAGGACGCAATCAGCCCCAGCATTTT.

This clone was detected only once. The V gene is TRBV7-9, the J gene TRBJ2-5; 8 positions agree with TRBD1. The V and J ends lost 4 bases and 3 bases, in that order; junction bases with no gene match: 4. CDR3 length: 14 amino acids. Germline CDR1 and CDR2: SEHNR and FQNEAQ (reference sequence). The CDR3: CASSSGQGEETQYF. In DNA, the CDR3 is TGTGCCAGCAGCTCCGGACAGGGTGAAGAGACCCAGTACTTC.

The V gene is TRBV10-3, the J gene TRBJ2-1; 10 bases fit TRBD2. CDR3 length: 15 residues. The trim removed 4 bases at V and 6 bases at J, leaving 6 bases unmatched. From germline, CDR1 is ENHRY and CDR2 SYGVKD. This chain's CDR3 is CAISAQREGPNEQFF. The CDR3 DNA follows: TGTGCCATCAGTGCCCAGCGGGAGGGCCCCAATGAGCAGTTCTTC.

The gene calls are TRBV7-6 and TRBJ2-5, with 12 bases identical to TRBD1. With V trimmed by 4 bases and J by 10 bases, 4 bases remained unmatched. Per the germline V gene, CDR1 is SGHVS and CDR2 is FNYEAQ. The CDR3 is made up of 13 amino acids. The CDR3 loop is CASSSGTGGRQYF. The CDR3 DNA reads TGTGCCAGCAGCTCCGGGACAGGGGGCCGCCAGTACTTC.

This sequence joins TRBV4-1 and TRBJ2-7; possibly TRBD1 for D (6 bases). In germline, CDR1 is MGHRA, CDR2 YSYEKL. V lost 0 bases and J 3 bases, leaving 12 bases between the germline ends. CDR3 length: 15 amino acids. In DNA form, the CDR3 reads TGCGCCAGCAGCCAAGAGCCCCAGGGGAACTACGAGCAGTACTTC. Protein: CASSQEPQGNYEQYF.

CDR3 residues: CASSFTGGGYEQYF. CDR3 coding DNA: TGTGCCAGCAGCTTTACAGGGGGCGGATACGAGCAGTACTTC. This sequence joins TRBV5-4 and TRBJ2-7, with 9 nucleotides matching TRBD1. The V gene end was trimmed by 2 bases and the J gene end by 4 bases; junction bases not matched to a gene: 4. The length of the CDR3 is 14 residues. Germline V gene sequence: CDR1 SGHNT, CDR2 YYREEE (reference sequence).

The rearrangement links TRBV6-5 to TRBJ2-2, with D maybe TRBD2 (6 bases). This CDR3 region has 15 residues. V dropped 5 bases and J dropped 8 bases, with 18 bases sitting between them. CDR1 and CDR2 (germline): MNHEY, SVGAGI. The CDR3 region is CASSNLPVGGGELFF. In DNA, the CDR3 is TGTGCCAGCAGTAACCTTCCTGTCGGGGGTGGGGAGCTGTTTTTT.

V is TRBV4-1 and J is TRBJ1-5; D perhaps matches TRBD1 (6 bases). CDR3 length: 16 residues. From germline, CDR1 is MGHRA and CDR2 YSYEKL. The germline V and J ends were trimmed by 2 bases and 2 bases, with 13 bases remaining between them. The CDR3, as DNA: TGCGCCAGCAGCCAAACCGAGAAGGGGGGCAATCAGCCCCAGCATTTT. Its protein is CASSQTEKGGNQPQHF.

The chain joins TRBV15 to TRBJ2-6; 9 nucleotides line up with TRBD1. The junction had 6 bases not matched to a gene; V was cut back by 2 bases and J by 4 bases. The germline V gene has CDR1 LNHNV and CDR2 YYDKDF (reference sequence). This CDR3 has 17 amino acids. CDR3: CATSRQGQGSGANVLTF. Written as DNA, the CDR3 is TGTGCCACCAGCAGACAGGGACAGGGCTCCGGGGCCAACGTCCTGACTTTC. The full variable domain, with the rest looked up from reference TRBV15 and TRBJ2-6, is DAMVIQNPRYQVTQFGKPVTLSCSQTLNHNVMYWYQQKSSQAPKLLFHYYDKDFNNEADTPDNFQSRRPNTSFCFLDIRSPGLGDTAMYLCATSRQGQGSGANVLTFGAGSRLTVL.

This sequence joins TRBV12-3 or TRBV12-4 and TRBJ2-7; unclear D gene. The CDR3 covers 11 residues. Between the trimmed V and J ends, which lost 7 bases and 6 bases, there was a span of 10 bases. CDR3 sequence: CASTEGGEQYF. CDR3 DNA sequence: TGTGCCAGCACAGAAGGCGGCGAGCAGTACTTC.

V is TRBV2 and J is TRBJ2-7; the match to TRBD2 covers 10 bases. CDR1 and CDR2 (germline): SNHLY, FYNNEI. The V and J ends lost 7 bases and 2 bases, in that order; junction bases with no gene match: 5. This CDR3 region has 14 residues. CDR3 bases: TGTGCCAGCAATACCGGGACTAGCGCCTACGAGCAGTACTTC. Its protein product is CASNTGTSAYEQYF.

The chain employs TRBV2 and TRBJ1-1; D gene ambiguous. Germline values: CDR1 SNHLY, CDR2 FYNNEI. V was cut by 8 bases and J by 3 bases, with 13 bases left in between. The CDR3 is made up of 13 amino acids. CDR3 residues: CASSSAGDTEAFF. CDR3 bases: TGTGCCAGCTCAAGCGCGGGAGACACTGAAGCTTTCTTT.

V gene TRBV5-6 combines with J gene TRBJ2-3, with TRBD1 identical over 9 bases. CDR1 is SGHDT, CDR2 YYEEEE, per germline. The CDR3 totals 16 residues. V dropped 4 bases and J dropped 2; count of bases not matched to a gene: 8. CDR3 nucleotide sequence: TGTGCCAGCAGCCCAATACAGGGGGCTATCACAGATACGCAGTATTTT. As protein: CASSPIQGAITDTQYF.

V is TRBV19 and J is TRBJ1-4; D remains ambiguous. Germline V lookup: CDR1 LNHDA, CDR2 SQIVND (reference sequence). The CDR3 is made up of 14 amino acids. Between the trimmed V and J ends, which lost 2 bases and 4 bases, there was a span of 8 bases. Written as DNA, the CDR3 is TGTGCCAGTAGTATACGAACACGTAATGAAAAACTGTTTTTT. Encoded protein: CASSIRTRNEKLFF.

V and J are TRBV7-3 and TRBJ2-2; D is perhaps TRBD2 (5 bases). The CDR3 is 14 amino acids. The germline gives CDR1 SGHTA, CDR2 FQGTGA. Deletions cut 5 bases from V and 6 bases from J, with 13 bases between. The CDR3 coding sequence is TGTGCCAGCAGCCAATCCCTAGCTGCCGGGGAGCTGTTTTTT. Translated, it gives CASSQSLAAGELFF.

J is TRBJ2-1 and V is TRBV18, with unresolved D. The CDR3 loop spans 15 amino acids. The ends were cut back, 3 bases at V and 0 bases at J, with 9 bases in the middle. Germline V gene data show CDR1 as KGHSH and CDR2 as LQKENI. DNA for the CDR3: TGTGCCAGCTCACCGGCGGCGAGCTCCTACAATGAGCAGTTCTTC. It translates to CASSPAASSYNEQFF.

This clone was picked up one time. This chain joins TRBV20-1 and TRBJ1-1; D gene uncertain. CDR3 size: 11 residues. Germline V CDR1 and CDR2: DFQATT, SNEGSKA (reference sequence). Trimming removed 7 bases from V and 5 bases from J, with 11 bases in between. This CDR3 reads CSGDGRTEAFF. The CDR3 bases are TGCAGTGGGGATGGGAGAACTGAAGCTTTCTTT.

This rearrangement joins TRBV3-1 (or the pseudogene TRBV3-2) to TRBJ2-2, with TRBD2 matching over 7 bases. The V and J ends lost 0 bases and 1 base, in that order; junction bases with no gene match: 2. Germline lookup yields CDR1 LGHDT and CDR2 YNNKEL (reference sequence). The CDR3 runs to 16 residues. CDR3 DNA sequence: TGTGCCAGCAGCCAAGAGGGGGGGTTGAACACCGGGGAGCTGTTTTTT. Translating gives CASSQEGGLNTGELFF.

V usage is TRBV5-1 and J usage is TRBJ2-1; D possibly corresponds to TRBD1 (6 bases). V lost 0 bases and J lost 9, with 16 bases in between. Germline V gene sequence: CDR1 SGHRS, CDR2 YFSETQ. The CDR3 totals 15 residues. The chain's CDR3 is CASSLASGHLPEQFF. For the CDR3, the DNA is TGCGCCAGCAGCTTGGCCTCGGGACACCTACCTGAGCAGTTCTTC.

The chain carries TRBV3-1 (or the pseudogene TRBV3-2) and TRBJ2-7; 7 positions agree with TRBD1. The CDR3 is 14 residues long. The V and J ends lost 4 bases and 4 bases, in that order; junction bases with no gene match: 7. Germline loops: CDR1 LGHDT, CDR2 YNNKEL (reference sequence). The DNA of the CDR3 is TGTGCCAGCAGCCTACGGACAGGACCATACGAGCAGTACTTC. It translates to CASSLRTGPYEQYF.

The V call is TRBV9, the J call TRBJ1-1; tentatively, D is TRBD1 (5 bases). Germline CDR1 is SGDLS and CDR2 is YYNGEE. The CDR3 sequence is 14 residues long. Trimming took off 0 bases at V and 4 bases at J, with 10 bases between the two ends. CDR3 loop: CASSVVPDSTEAFF. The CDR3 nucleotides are TGTGCCAGCAGCGTAGTTCCCGACAGCACTGAAGCTTTCTTT. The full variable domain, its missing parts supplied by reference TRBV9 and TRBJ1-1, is DSGVTQTPKHLITATGQRVTLRCSPRSGDLSVYWYQQSLDQGLQFLIQYYNGEERAKGNILERFSAQQFPDLHSELNLSSLELGDSALYFCASSVVPDSTEAFFGQGTRLTVV.

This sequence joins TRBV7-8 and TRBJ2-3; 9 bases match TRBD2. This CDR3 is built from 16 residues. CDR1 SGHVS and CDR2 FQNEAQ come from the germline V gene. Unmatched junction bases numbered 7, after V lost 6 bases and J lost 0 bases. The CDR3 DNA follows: TGTGCCAGCAGTCCCAGACTAGCGGCTAGCACAGATACGCAGTATTTT. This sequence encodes CASSPRLAASTDTQYF. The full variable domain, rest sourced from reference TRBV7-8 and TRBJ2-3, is GAGVSQSPRYKVAKRGQDVALRCDPISGHVSLFWYQQALGQGPEFLTYFQNEAQLDKSGLPSDRFFAERPEGSVSTLKIQRTQQEDSAVYLCASSPRLAASTDTQYFGPGTRLTVL.

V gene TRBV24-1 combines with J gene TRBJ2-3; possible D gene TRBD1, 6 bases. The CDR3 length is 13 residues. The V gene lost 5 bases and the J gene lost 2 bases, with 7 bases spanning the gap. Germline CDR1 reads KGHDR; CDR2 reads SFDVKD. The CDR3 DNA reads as TGTGCCACCAGTGTGGGGGCCACAGATACGCAGTATTTT. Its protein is CATSVGATDTQYF.

In DNA form, the CDR3 reads TGTGCCAGCAGTTACTCGAAGAAGCGGGCAGATACGCAGTATTTT. It specifies CASSYSKKRADTQYF. The chain recombines TRBV6-2 or TRBV6-3 with TRBJ2-3; tentative D call: TRBD2 (6 bases). The germline V gene encodes CDR1 MNHEY and CDR2 SVGEGT. V was trimmed by 0 bases and J by 4 bases, leaving 11 bases between them. This CDR3 contains 15 residues.

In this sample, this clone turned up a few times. The CDR3 DNA is TGTGCCAGCACTAAACTCGGGACAGGGGCGAACACTGAAGCTTTCTTT. This translates into CASTKLGTGANTEAFF. The V call is TRBV27, the J call TRBJ1-1; 10 bases align to TRBD1. The ends lost 7 bases at V and 1 base at J; junction bases unmatched: 9. Germline lookup yields CDR1 MNHEY and CDR2 SMNVEV (reference sequence). The CDR3 loop spans 16 amino acids.

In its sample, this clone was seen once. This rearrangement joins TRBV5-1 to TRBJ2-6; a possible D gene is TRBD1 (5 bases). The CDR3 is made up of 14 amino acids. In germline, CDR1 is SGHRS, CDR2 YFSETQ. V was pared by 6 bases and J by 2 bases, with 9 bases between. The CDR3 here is CASTQGTGANVLTF. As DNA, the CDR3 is TGCGCCAGCACCCAGGGTACTGGGGCCAACGTCCTGACTTTC.

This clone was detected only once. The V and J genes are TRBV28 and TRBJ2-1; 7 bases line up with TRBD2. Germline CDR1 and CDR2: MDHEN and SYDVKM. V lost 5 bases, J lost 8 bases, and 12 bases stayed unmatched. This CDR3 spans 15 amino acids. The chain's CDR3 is CASSPIGPGGYEQFF. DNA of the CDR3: TGTGCCAGCAGTCCAATTGGACCGGGAGGATATGAGCAGTTCTTC.

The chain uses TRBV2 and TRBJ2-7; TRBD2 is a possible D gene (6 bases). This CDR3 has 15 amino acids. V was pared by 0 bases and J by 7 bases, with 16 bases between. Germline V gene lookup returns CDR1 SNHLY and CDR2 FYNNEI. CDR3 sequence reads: CASSEALEWREEQYF. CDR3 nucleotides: TGTGCCAGCAGTGAAGCGCTTGAATGGCGGGAAGAGCAGTACTTC.